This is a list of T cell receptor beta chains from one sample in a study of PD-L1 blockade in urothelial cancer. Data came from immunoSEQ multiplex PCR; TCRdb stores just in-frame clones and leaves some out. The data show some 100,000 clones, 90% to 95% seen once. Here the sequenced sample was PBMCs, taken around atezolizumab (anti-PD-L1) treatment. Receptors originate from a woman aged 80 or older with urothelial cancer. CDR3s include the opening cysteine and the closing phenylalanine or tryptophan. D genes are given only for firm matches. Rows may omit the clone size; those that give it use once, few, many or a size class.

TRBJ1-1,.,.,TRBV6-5,TGTGCCAGCACCGACTGGGGGCAAGGTGAAGCTTTCTTT,CASTDWGQGEAFF
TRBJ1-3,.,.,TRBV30,TGTGCCTGGAGCTCGAGGGGGTATCCCGAACACTCTGGAAACACCATATATTTT,CAWSSRGYPEHSGNTIYF
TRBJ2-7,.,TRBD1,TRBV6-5,TGTGCCAGCAACGACAGGGTCACCTACGAGCAGTACTTC,CASNDRVTYEQYF
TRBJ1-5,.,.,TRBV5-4,TGTGCCAGCAGCTTCTTCAATCAGCCCCAGCATTTT,CASSFFNQPQHF
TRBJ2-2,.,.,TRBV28,TGTGCCAGCGGCAGGGGCGTCACCGGGGAGCTGTTTTTT,CASGRGVTGELFF
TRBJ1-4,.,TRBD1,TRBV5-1,TGCGCCAGCAGCGGACAGGGGGGCACTAATGAAAAACTGTTTTTT,CASSGQGGTNEKLFF
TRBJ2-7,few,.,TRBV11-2,TGTGCCAGCAGCTTAGCCCCCTCCGTCGAGCAGTACTTC,CASSLAPSVEQYF
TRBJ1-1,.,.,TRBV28,TGTGCCAGCAGTTTACAGTCCGCAGGGGACACTGAAGCTTTCTTT,CASSLQSAGDTEAFF
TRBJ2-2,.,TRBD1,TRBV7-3,TGTGCCAGCAGCACCCGACAGGGGGACACCGGGGAGCTGTTTTTT,CASSTRQGDTGELFF
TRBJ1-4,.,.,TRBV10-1,TGCGCCAGCAGTGAAGGAGGGGAGTATAATGAAAAACTGTTTTTT,CASSEGGEYNEKLFF
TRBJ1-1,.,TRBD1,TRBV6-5,TGTGCCAGCAGGCCGGGACAGGGGAACGCTGAAGCTTTCTTT,CASRPGQGNAEAFF
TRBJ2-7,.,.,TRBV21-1,TGTGCCAGCACCGTCGGGGCTAGCGAGACGTCCTACGAGCAGTACTTC,CASTVGASETSYEQYF
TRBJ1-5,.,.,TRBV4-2,TGTGCCAGCAGCCAAGAACAGGGAGGGTATCAGCCCCAGCATTTT,CASSQEQGGYQPQHF
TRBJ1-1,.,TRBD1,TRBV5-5,TGTGCCAGCAGCTTTTCAGAGACAGGGGAGTCTGAAGCTTTCTTT,CASSFSETGESEAFF
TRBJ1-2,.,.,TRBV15,TGTGCCACCAGCAGAGATGTAGAGGACTTTAACTATGGCTACACCTTC,CATSRDVEDFNYGYTF
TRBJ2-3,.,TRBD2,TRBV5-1,TGCGCCAGCAGCTTAGGGAGGGCCTCCCCAGATACGCAGTATTTT,CASSLGRASPDTQYF
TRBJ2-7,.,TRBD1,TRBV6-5,TGTGCCAGCAGTAATTCAGGGGGCATCGGGCAGTACTTC,CASSNSGGIGQYF
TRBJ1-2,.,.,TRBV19,TGTGCCAGTAGGCAGACAGCTTTCCGTTTTTATGGCTACACCTTC,CASRQTAFRFYGYTF
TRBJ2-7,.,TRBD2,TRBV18,TGTGCCAGCAGGAGGACTAGCGGGAGTTACGAGCAGTACTTC,CASRRTSGSYEQYF
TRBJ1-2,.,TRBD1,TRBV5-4,TGTGCCAGCAGCGCAGGACAGGGACAGGGCTATGGCTACACCTTC,CASSAGQGQGYGYTF
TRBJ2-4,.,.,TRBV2,TGTGCCAGCAGTGAAGCGGGGCCAGGGAACATTCAGTACTTC,CASSEAGPGNIQYF
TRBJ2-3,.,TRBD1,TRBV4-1,TGCGCCAGCAGCCAGCATCAACGACAGGGTAGCGCAGATACGCAGTATTTT,CASSQHQRQGSADTQYF
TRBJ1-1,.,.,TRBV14,TGTGCCAGCAGCCGACAGACGAACACTGAAGCTTTCTTT,CASSRQTNTEAFF
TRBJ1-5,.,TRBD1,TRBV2,TGTGCCAGCAGTCTGGACAGGGGACGCAATCAGCCCCAGCATTTT,CASSLDRGRNQPQHF
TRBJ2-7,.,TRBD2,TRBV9,TGTGCCAGCAGCGTGACTAGCGGAGGCGGGGAGCAGTACTTC,CASSVTSGGGEQYF
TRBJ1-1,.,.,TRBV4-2,TGTGCCAGCAGCCAATTGGGGGGGGGTGAAGCTTTCTTT,CASSQLGGGEAFF
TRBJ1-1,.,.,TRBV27,TGTGCCAGCAGTTTATATAGGGCGGGGGAAGCTTTCTTT,CASSLYRAGEAFF
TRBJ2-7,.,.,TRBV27,TGTGCCAGCACGTCCAGGGGAGGGCCGGTCCACGAGCAGTACTTC,CASTSRGGPVHEQYF
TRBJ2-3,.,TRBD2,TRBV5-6,TGTGCCAGCAGCTGGCGACGATCCGGGACTAGTAAAACAGATACGCAGTATTTT,CASSWRRSGTSKTDTQYF
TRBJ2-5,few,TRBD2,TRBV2,TGTGCCAGCAGGGCCTCATTTGGCGGGAGCCAAGAGACCCAGTACTTC,CASRASFGGSQETQYF
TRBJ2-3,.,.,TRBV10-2,TGCGCCAGCAGTGAGTCTCTCGGCCTAGCGTTAAGCCGAGATACGCAGTATTTT,CASSESLGLALSRDTQYF
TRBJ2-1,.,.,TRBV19,TGTGCCAGTAAGGGGGTTTGGGGCTACAATGAGCAGTTCTTC,CASKGVWGYNEQFF
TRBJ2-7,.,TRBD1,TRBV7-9,TGTGCCAGCAGCCGGCGTCTCGACAGGGGCTACGAGCAGTACTTC,CASSRRLDRGYEQYF
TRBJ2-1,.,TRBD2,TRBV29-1,TGCAGCGTGGGACTAGGGTCCAATGAGCAGTTCTTC,CSVGLGSNEQFF
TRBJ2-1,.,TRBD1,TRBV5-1,TGCGCCAGCAGCGAGGGACAGGGGATCTACAATGAGCAGTTCTTC,CASSEGQGIYNEQFF
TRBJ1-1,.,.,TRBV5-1,TGCGCCAGCAGCCGTATACAGGGAGAAACTGAAGCTTTCTTT,CASSRIQGETEAFF
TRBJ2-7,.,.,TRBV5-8,TGTGCCAGCAGCGCCAACAGGGTGATCGGAGACGAGCAGTACTTC,CASSANRVIGDEQYF
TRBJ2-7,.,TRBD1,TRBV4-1,TGCGCCAGCAGCCAAGATGGGACAGGGACCTACGAGCAGTACTTC,CASSQDGTGTYEQYF
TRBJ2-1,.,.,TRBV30,TGTGCCTGGGGGGGCGGGCAGGGGACAAGGAATGAGCAGTTCTTC,CAWGGGQGTRNEQFF
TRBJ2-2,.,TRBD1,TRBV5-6,TGTGCCAGCAGCCAGGGGGCGGACACCGGGGAGCTGTTTTTT,CASSQGADTGELFF
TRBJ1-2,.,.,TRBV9,TGTGCCAGCAGCGTAGGCCCGACAGCCGGGCAAGAAGGCTACACCTTC,CASSVGPTAGQEGYTF
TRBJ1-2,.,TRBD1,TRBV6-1,TGTGCCAGCAGCTCCGGGACAGGGGGCAACTATGGCTACACCTTC,CASSSGTGGNYGYTF
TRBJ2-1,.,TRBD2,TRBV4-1,TGCGCCAGCAGCCAGCCGACTAGCGGGAGTATCTACAATGAGCAGTTCTTC,CASSQPTSGSIYNEQFF
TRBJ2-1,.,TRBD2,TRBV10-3,TGTGCCATCACCCCGACTAGCGGGAGCTCCTACAATGAGCAGTTCTTC,CAITPTSGSSYNEQFF
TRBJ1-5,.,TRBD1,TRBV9,TGTGCCAGCAGCGTAGGGAGGGACAGGGGGCAGCCCCAGCATTTT,CASSVGRDRGQPQHF
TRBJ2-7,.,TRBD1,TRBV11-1,TGTGCCAGCAGCCCAGGACAGGGGGCTCTAAGCTACGAGCAGTACTTC,CASSPGQGALSYEQYF
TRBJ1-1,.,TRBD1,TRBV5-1,TGCGCCAGCAGCTCCCGACAGGGGGGGTACACTGAAGCTTTCTTT,CASSSRQGGYTEAFF
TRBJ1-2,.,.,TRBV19,TGTGCCAGTAGTATAGCCGGACTCTCCTATGGCTACACCTTC,CASSIAGLSYGYTF
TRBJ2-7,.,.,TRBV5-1,TGCGCCAGCAGCTTGCCAGCGGGTACCTACGAGCAGTACTTC,CASSLPAGTYEQYF
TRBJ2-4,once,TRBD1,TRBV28,TGTGCCAGCAACCTCAGGGGGGCCAAAAACATTCAGTACTTC,CASNLRGAKNIQYF
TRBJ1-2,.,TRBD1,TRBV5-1,TGCGCCAGCAGCTTACAGGGGACTTTAGATGGCTACACCTTC,CASSLQGTLDGYTF
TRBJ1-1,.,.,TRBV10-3,TGTGCCATCAGAGAGCGGGCGGGGCGACCAGGGACTGAAGCTTTCTTT,CAIRERAGRPGTEAFF
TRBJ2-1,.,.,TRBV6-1,TGTGCCAGCAGTGAGGCCCCCATCAATGAGCAGTTCTTC,CASSEAPINEQFF
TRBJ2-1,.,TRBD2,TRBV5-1,TGCGCCAGCAGCCCCGGACTAGCGGGAGGGGATGAGCAGTTCTTC,CASSPGLAGGDEQFF